One T cell receptor beta chain is described in this entry. No antigen is known for it. These data come from a study of OX40 agonist ivuxolimab in advanced cancers. Study conclusions and caveats: Also showing low normalized T-cell clonal expansion were some of the nonresponders. Clonal expansion in partial responders at 0.1-3.0 mg/kg ranked among the lowest.

Profiled with immunoSEQ multiplex PCR; TCRdb holds only in-frame clones, not every one. The repertoire holds around 80,000 clones, with 65% to 90% as singletons. Samples were taken at baseline and on day 1 of cycles 4 and 7. This CDR3 is 11 amino acids long. The ends were cut back, 6 bases at V and 8 bases at J, with 10 bases in the middle. The germline V gene encodes CDR1 LNHDA and CDR2 SQIVND (reference sequence). This TCR came from an adult with an advanced solid tumor such as melanoma, head and neck, liver or kidney cancer. The specimen comprised CD4+ or CD8+ T cells sorted from blood, sampled in a trial of the OX40 agonist ivuxolimab. The gene calls are TRBV19 and TRBJ1-2; D not resolved. The CDR3 reads CASSITQGYTF. The CDR3 nucleotides read TGTGCCAGTAGCATCACACAAGGCTACACCTTC. Variable domain in full (rest from reference TRBV19 and TRBJ1-2): DGGITQSPKYLFRKEGQNVTLSCEQNLNHDAMYWYRQDPGQGLRLIYYSQIVNDFQKGDIAEGYSVSREKKESFPLTVTSAQKNPTAFYLCASSITQGYTFGSGTRLTVV.